This T cell receptor (beta chain) was observed in a study of T cell responses to AZD1222 COVID-19 vaccine. This CDR3 contains 13 residues. V lost 4 bases, J lost 3 bases, and 5 bases stayed unmatched. Looked up from germline, CDR1 is GTSNPN and CDR2 is SVGIG (reference sequence). This table comes from immunoSEQ multiplex PCR, and its TCRdb copy is limited to in-frame clones, with some not included. The profile shows 150,000 to 180,000 clones, around nine tenths of them singletons. J is TRBJ1-2 and V is TRBV30, with 7 bases lining up with TRBD1. The starting material was peripheral blood, obtained on day 0 of AZD1222 vaccination. This receptor was taken from an adult in good health. CDR3 region: CAWNAGGDYGYTF. In DNA, the CDR3 is TGTGCCTGGAATGCAGGGGGAGACTATGGCTACACCTTC.